The rows below give T cell receptor beta chains drawn from one sample of a study of beta chain features in type 1 diabetes. Using immunoSEQ multiplex PCR, the repertoire was profiled, and TCRdb retains in-frame clones only, with some absent. The sample lists around 650,000 clones, roughly an eighth occurring once. The sample comprised naive CD4+ T cells from blood. Source of these receptors: a man aged 30 to 45 with type 1 diabetes. Each CDR3 is given with its conserved first and last residue. The D gene is left open where the match is weak. The size of a clone is reported for some rows only, either as once, few or many, or as a class for expanded clones.

d_call	j_call	clone_size	v_call	cdr3_nt	cdr3_aa
.	TRBJ1-5	.	TRBV18	TGTGCCAGCTCACCTGGGGGCAATCAGCCCCAGCATTTT	CASSPGGNQPQHF
TRBD1	TRBJ2-5	.	TRBV7-7	TGTGCTAGCAGCTCGGGACAGGGAAGGCAAGAGACCCAGTACTTC	CASSSGQGRQETQYF
.	TRBJ2-7	.	TRBV28	TGTGCCAGCAGTTTTTCCCTCAATGAGCAGTACTTC	CASSFSLNEQYF
.	TRBJ1-2	.	TRBV7-2	TGTGCCAGCAGACGCCTCCGGGGCGCGGAGGGCTACACCTTC	CASRRLRGAEGYTF
.	TRBJ1-1	.	TRBV9	TGTGCCAGCAGCGTACAGGGAGATGGTGAAGCTTTCTTT	CASSVQGDGEAFF
.	TRBJ2-2	few	TRBV27	TGTGCCGCGAAGGGGGGGCAGGGCACCGGGGAGCTGTTTTTT	CAAKGGQGTGELFF
.	TRBJ1-4	few	TRBV5-1	TGCGCCAGCAGCTTGTCAGGCCTTAATGAAAAACTGTTTTTT	CASSLSGLNEKLFF
TRBD1	TRBJ1-5	.	TRBV27	TGTGCCAGCAGGACAGGGTTAGACCAGCCCCAGCATTTT	CASRTGLDQPQHF
.	TRBJ2-3	few	TRBV2	TGTGCCAGCAGGAGGAGCGGGTCTGGCACAGATACGCAGTATTTT	CASRRSGSGTDTQYF
.	TRBJ2-5	.	TRBV9	TGTGCCAGCAGCGCCGGGACTCTCCAAGAGACCCAGTACTTC	CASSAGTLQETQYF
TRBD1	TRBJ2-1	few	TRBV6-6	TGTGCCAGCAGTTACACGGGACAGGGACAGGGCGAGCAGTTCTTC	CASSYTGQGQGEQFF
.	TRBJ2-1	.	TRBV27	TGTGCCAGCAGCAATAACCAGGGTAGCTCCTACAATGAGCAGTTCTTC	CASSNNQGSSYNEQFF
TRBD1	TRBJ2-4	few	TRBV28	TGTGCCAGCAGTGCCTCCGGGACAGTTGACATTCAGTACTTC	CASSASGTVDIQYF
TRBD2	TRBJ2-1	few	TRBV27	TGTGCCAGCAGCTCGGGGGGACGGAACTCCTACAATGAGCAGTTCTTC	CASSSGGRNSYNEQFF
TRBD1	TRBJ1-5	few	TRBV4-2	TGTGCCAGCAGCCAGGGGACAGGGGATAATCAGCCCCAGCATTTT	CASSQGTGDNQPQHF
TRBD2	TRBJ2-5	.	TRBV6-5	TGTGCCAGCAGTTGGGGGGGGAGCCGGGAGACCCAGTACTTC	CASSWGGSRETQYF
.	TRBJ1-5	.	TRBV6-1	TGTGCCAGCAGTGAAAGAGGACCCTTCAATCAGCCCCAGCATTTT	CASSERGPFNQPQHF
.	TRBJ1-1	few	TRBV5-6	TGTGCCAGCAGCTTCGAACTGTCGGGGGCTAGGACTGAAGCTTTCTTT	CASSFELSGARTEAFF
.	TRBJ2-7	.	TRBV6-5	TGTGCCAGCTTCGGGCCCCTTGGCTCCTACGAGCAGTACTTC	CASFGPLGSYEQYF
.	TRBJ2-3	few	TRBV18	TGTGCCAGCTTACCCCCGTCTTCAGATACGCAGTATTTT	CASLPPSSDTQYF
.	TRBJ2-3	.	TRBV9	TGTGCCAGCAGCGGGGACAGCACGGGGGTGCAGTATTTT	CASSGDSTGVQYF
TRBD1	TRBJ1-4	few	TRBV18	TGTGCCAGCTCACCTGGGACAGGGAATGAAAAACTGTTTTTT	CASSPGTGNEKLFF
.	TRBJ2-1	few	TRBV5-6	TGTGCCAGCAGCTTCGGGGACGAATTGTTCTTC	CASSFGDELFF
.	TRBJ1-4	.	TRBV2	TGTGCCAGCAGTGAACAGGGAACTAATGAAAAACTGTTTTTT	CASSEQGTNEKLFF
TRBD1	TRBJ2-7	.	TRBV19	TGTGCCAGTAGTACACACGGGACAGTCCTACGAGAGCAGTACTTC	CASSTHGTVLREQYF
.	TRBJ2-1	.	TRBV6-5	TGTGCCAGCAGTTACTCTGGATCCTACAATGAGCAGTTCTTC	CASSYSGSYNEQFF
.	TRBJ2-2	.	TRBV14	TGTGCCAGCAGCCAAGAAAGGCGGCGGGAGCTGTTTTTT	CASSQERRRELFF
.	TRBJ2-7	.	TRBV2	TGTGCCAGCAGAAGCGGACAGCGATACGAGCAGTACTTC	CASRSGQRYEQYF
.	TRBJ1-2	.	TRBV7-9	TGTGCCAGCAGTTCGAGCAACGGAGACTATGGCTACACCTTC	CASSSSNGDYGYTF
TRBD2	TRBJ2-7	.	TRBV10-3	TGTGCCATCAGGGATCTAGCGGGGGTACGGTACGAGCAGTACTTC	CAIRDLAGVRYEQYF
.	TRBJ1-2	few	TRBV9	TGTGCCAGCAGCGTAGCTATAGGTCGGAACTATGGCTACACCTTC	CASSVAIGRNYGYTF
TRBD2	TRBJ2-1	few	TRBV7-9	TGTGCCAGCAGCCCTCGAGGGAGGGGAAGTGAGCAGTTCTTC	CASSPRGRGSEQFF
.	TRBJ1-3	few	TRBV28	TGTGCCAGCGACAGTACAAACTCTGGAAACACCATATATTTT	CASDSTNSGNTIYF
.	TRBJ2-4	.	TRBV11-2	TGTGCCAGCAGACCGACAGGAGGGGTAAACATTCAGTACTTC	CASRPTGGVNIQYF
.	TRBJ1-1	.	TRBV4-2	TGTGCCAGCAAGGTGGGGGACCGAGTGGAAGCTTTCTTT	CASKVGDRVEAFF
.	TRBJ1-6	.	TRBV6-5	TGTGCCAGCAGTTCCCTGACAGTTCGTAATTCACCCCTCCACTTT	CASSSLTVRNSPLHF
.	TRBJ1-5	.	TRBV19	TGTGCCAGTAGTTACATGGGGCAGCCCCAGCATTTT	CASSYMGQPQHF
.	TRBJ2-2	few	TRBV29-1	TGCAGCGTCGCGGCCGTGACAGCGAACACCGGGGAGCTGTTTTTT	CSVAAVTANTGELFF
TRBD2	TRBJ2-1	few	TRBV10-2	TGCGCCAGCAGTCTAGCGGGGGCTCCACAGGAGCAGTTCTTC	CASSLAGAPQEQFF